What follows describes a single TCR beta chain. The antigen is unknown. CDR1 is ENHRY and CDR2 is SYGVKD in the germline V gene. With 6 bases removed from V and 7 bases from J, the gap between germline ends came to 22 bases. The CDR3 has 17 residues. The data were taken from a study of vaccination effects on CD4 cells after COVID-19. At the level of the study: The vaccine given was either BNT162b2 or mRNA-1273, in two doses. Notes on the study in general: The authors studied few convalescent patients and collected no early post-infection timepoints.

Profiling relied on immunoSEQ multiplex PCR, and the TCRdb table lists in-frame clones only, not all of them. The data hold some 30,000 clones, with approximately 76% observed a single time. Under the ViraFEST assay, PBMC were stimulated with viral peptide pools so that antigen-specific CD4+ T cells expanded. Sequencing was performed afterwards. The culture ran for approximately 11 days before CD4+ T cells were isolated. Vaccinees lacked prior SARS-CoV-2 infection and tested negative for nucleocapsid antibodies. Each culture well received about 1.8 million PBMC. These cells were then cultured in IMDM with about 10 IU/ml IL-2 and 8.5 to 10 ug/ml peptides. IL-2 medium was substituted for half the medium on days 3 and 7.

Sequencing was performed on CD4+ T cells from PBMCs cultured with SARS-CoV-2 spike peptides, taken before COVID-19 vaccination. The chain joins TRBV10-3 to TRBJ1-6; maybe TRBD1 (6 bases). This receptor was taken from a human donor who received a COVID-19 vaccine. In nucleotides, the CDR3 is TGTGCCATCAGGGGAGGGGGGGCAGGCGCCGGGAATTCACCCCTCCACTTT. Protein product: CAIRGGGAGAGNSPLHF.